Following are 9 T cell receptor beta chains from one sample sequenced in a study of CD8+CD57+ T cells in acquired aplastic anemia. Using genomic DNA as the template, TCR beta VDJ and CDR3 profiling was carried out. TCRdb re-called the reads with MiXCR, one entry per CDR3 protein. Of about 200,000 distinct CDR3 sequences listed, around 49% were seen once; the top ten hold just under 20%. All patients picked for sequencing had shown, by flow cytometry, an expansion of CD8+CD57+ cells. Sequenced material: sorted CD4+, CD8+, or CD8+CD57+ T cells (not recorded which) from PBMCs. Receptors were obtained from a human donor with aplastic anemia.

This chain uses TRBV2 with TRBJ2-1; 10 bases are shared with TRBD1. The CDR3 has 16 residues. Trimming took 7 bases from V and 4 from J; bases not matched to a gene: 10. CDR1 and CDR2 from the germline V gene are SNHLY and FYNNEI. CDR3 in DNA: TGTGCCAGCAAGCGCCAGGGGACAGGGGCTTACAATGAGCAGTTCTTC. Translating it yields CASKRQGTGAYNEQFF.

The J gene is TRBJ2-1, the V gene TRBV5-1; D may be TRBD1 (8 bases). The CDR3 is 16 residues long. V lost 3 bases and J lost 7, with 20 bases in between. CDR1 and CDR2 from the germline V gene are SGHRS and YFSETQ. CDR3 in amino acids: CASSYGQGGWWNEQFF. In DNA, the CDR3 is TGCGCCAGCAGCTACGGACAGGGAGGGTGGTGGAATGAGCAGTTCTTC.

V gene TRBV20-1 combines with J gene TRBJ2-1; 14 positions match TRBD2. Germline values: CDR1 DFQATT, CDR2 SNEGSKA (reference sequence). The CDR3 is 16 amino acids. The V segment lost 4 bases and the J segment 4 bases; nucleotides outside the gene matches: 6. CDR3 region: CSAIKRTSGGYNEQFF. Written as DNA, the CDR3 is TGCAGTGCTATCAAGAGGACTAGCGGGGGGTACAATGAGCAGTTCTTC.

This chain joins TRBV9 and TRBJ1-1, with 8 bases lining up with TRBD1. The junction had 6 bases not matched to a gene; V was cut back by 0 bases and J by 2 bases. This CDR3 contains 16 residues. In germline, CDR1 is SGDLS, CDR2 YYNGEE. CDR3 nucleotides: TGTGCCAGCAGCGTAGGGGCGGACAGGGCAAACACTGAAGCTTTCTTT. It specifies CASSVGADRANTEAFF.

This clonotype was recorded at least ten times. The rearrangement joins TRBV9 to TRBJ2-1, with 10 bases fitting TRBD2. CDR3 length: 15 amino acids. V lost 1 base to trimming and J lost 7 bases; unmatched junction nucleotides: 5. Germline CDR1 SGDLS, CDR2 YYNGEE. CDR3 sequence: CASSVSGGAGNEQFF. The CDR3 DNA sequence: TGTGCCAGCAGCGTAAGCGGGGGGGCCGGGAATGAGCAGTTCTTC.

The sample holds many counts of this clonotype. The rearrangement uses TRBV19 and TRBJ1-5; possibly TRBD1 for D (5 bases). V was shortened by 8 bases and J by 1 base, with 12 bases between the two germline ends. CDR3 size: 14 residues. Germline CDR1 and CDR2: LNHDA and SQIVND (reference sequence). Here the CDR3 DNA reads TGTGCCAGTGACACGAGGGGCAGCAATCAGCCCCAGCATTTT. Its protein product is CASDTRGSNQPQHF.

This clonotype was observed at least ten times. V and J are TRBV12-3 or TRBV12-4 and TRBJ2-7; D gene ambiguous. The CDR3 sequence is 16 residues long. The V and J ends lost 2 bases and 2 bases respectively, with 16 bases between them. The CDR3 sequence: CASSLKGNGRTYEQYF. DNA for the CDR3: TGTGCCAGCAGTTTAAAAGGAAACGGCCGTACCTACGAGCAGTACTTC.

This clonotype occurred many times. V gene TRBV19 combines with J gene TRBJ2-1; TRBD1 is a possible D gene (6 bases). The CDR3 totals 16 residues. V lost 9 bases and J 2 bases, leaving 20 bases between the germline ends. The germline gives CDR1 LNHDA, CDR2 SQIVND (reference sequence). CDR3: CASAQGALRAYNEQFF. The CDR3, as DNA: TGTGCCAGCGCACAGGGAGCCCTACGAGCCTACAATGAGCAGTTCTTC.

This clonotype occurred many times. This chain connects TRBV20-1 to TRBJ1-4; D remains unclear. Trimming took off 5 bases at V and 8 bases at J, with 18 bases between the two ends. The germline gives CDR1 DFQATT, CDR2 SNEGSKA (reference sequence). The CDR3 covers 14 residues. The CDR3: CSAHPVAEKEKLFF. Here the CDR3 DNA reads TGCAGTGCTCACCCAGTAGCGGAGAAAGAAAAACTGTTTTTT.